These 24 T cell receptor beta chains were sequenced from one sample in a study of T cells in Graves' hyperthyroidism and ophthalmopathy. The TCR beta CDR3 regions underwent amplification using RNA transcripts as the source. First-round RT-PCR of the TCR CDR3 relied on the HTBI primer set. Via MiXCR, TCRdb re-called the multiplex PCR reads, giving one row per CDR3 protein. The data show under 350,000 distinct CDR3 sequences, about 21% seen once. The material sequenced was blood. The receptors originated from a woman aged 45-59 years with Graves' hyperthyroidism.

This clonotype was seen at least ten times. This chain joins TRBV6-1 and TRBJ1-2; 8 nucleotides align to TRBD1. Per the germline V gene, CDR1 is MNHNS and CDR2 is SASEGT. With 6 bases clipped from V and 6 bases from J, the junction kept 9 bases outside the gene matches. The CDR3 spans 14 residues. The CDR3 bases are TGTGCCAGCAGAGACAGGGGCGGCCCGGATGGCTACACCTTC. This codes for CASRDRGGPDGYTF.

This clonotype was counted many times. This chain joins TRBV20-1 and TRBJ2-1; TRBD2 matches 9 bases. Unmatched junction bases numbered 1, after V lost 3 bases and J lost 1 base. The CDR3 spans 14 residues. Germline loops: CDR1 DFQATT, CDR2 SNEGSKA (reference sequence). CDR3 residues: CSASSGRSYNEQFF. CDR3 DNA: TGCAGTGCTAGTAGCGGGAGATCCTACAATGAGCAGTTCTTC.

This clonotype has ten or more counts. The chain combines TRBV12-3 or TRBV12-4 with TRBJ2-5; 7 positions match TRBD2. The CDR3 is 15 amino acids. The J segment lost 3 bases and the V segment lost 0 bases, leaving 4 bases of the junction unmatched. This CDR3 reads CASSLALAREETQYF. In DNA, the CDR3 is TGTGCCAGCAGTTTAGCACTAGCGCGCGAAGAGACCCAGTACTTC.

Turning to this clonotype: A much larger clonotype is one base distant, so this may be a read error. V and J are TRBV7-9 and TRBJ2-3, with TRBD2 identical over 11 bases. The V gene's germline CDR1 is SEHNR and CDR2 FQNEAQ (reference sequence). CDR3 size: 17 residues. The V segment lost 8 bases and the J segment 1 base; nucleotides outside the gene matches: 11. CDR3 DNA sequence: TGTGCCAGCGGCCAGCTAACTAGCGGGGGCCGCACAGATACGCAGTATTTT. Its protein product is CASGQLTSGGRTDTQYF.

The genes are TRBV6-1 and TRBJ1-2, with TRBD1 matching over 8 bases. This CDR3 has 15 amino acids. V was pared by 1 base and J by 2 bases, with 3 bases of the junction left unmatched. CDR1 is MNHNS, CDR2 SASEGT, per germline. The CDR3 region is CASSEGYRGNYGYTF. The CDR3 DNA sequence: TGTGCCAGCAGTGAAGGGTACAGGGGGAACTATGGCTACACCTTC.

In its sample, this clonotype was seen many times. This chain joins TRBV28 and TRBJ1-5, with TRBD1 identical over 12 bases. V lost 5 bases to trimming and J lost 1 base; unmatched junction nucleotides: 9. The CDR3 has 18 residues. In germline, CDR1 is MDHEN, CDR2 SYDVKM. DNA of the CDR3: TGTGCCAGCAGTAACCGGGACAGGGGGCGGAAGAGCAATCAGCCCCAGCATTTT. Amino acid sequence: CASSNRDRGRKSNQPQHF. The whole variable domain, remainder taken from reference TRBV28 and TRBJ1-5, is DVKVTQSSRYLVKRTGEKVFLECVQDMDHENMFWYRQDPGLGLRLIYFSYDVKMKEKGDIPEGYSVSREKKERFSLILESASTNQTSMYLCASSNRDRGRKSNQPQHFGDGTRLSIL.

This clonotype was counted ten times or more. The rearrangement links TRBV6-5 to TRBJ1-1; no clear D. V lost 3 bases to trimming and J lost 2 bases, with 13 bases between them. CDR3 length: 15 residues. The germline gives CDR1 MNHEY, CDR2 SVGAGI. CDR3 in amino acids: CASSYKDGFNTEAFF. For the CDR3, the DNA is TGTGCCAGCAGTTATAAGGACGGATTCAACACTGAAGCTTTCTTT.

This clonotype was observed many times. The rearrangement links TRBV7-9 to TRBJ2-7; D possibly corresponds to TRBD1 (6 bases). Germline CDR1 SEHNR, CDR2 FQNEAQ (reference sequence). V gave up 5 bases and J gave up 0 bases, with 11 bases separating them. This CDR3 is 14 amino acids long. The CDR3 loop reads CASSPGTPSYEQYF. For the CDR3, the DNA is TGTGCCAGCAGCCCAGGGACACCCTCCTACGAGCAGTACTTC.

This clonotype was seen more than once but under ten times. The genes are TRBV5-1 and TRBJ2-2; 10 bases fit TRBD1. This CDR3 region has 15 residues. The junction had 4 bases not matched to a gene; V was cut back by 3 bases and J by 5 bases. The germline gives CDR1 SGHRS, CDR2 YFSETQ. The CDR3 region has the DNA TGCGCCAGCAGCTCGGGACAGGGGCGAACCGGGGAGCTGTTTTTT. Its protein is CASSSGQGRTGELFF. The complete variable domain, with remaining parts taken from reference TRBV5-1 and TRBJ2-2, reads KAGVTQTPRYLIKTRGQQVTLSCSPISGHRSVSWYQQTPGQGLQFLFEYFSETQRNKGNFPGRFSGRQFSNSRSEMNVSTLELGDSALYLCASSSGQGRTGELFFGEGSRLTVL.

The V and J genes are TRBV7-9 and TRBJ1-2, with 8 nucleotides matching TRBD1. Germline CDR1 is SEHNR and CDR2 is FQNEAQ (reference sequence). Losses at the gene ends were 11 bases for V and 5 bases for J; bases not matched to a gene: 7. There are 12 residues in the CDR3. The CDR3 DNA follows: TGTGCCGGGGACAGGTTGGGGTATGGCTACACCTTC. Protein product: CAGDRLGYGYTF. Drawing the rest from reference TRBV7-9 and TRBJ1-2, the complete variable domain is DTGVSQNPRHKITKRGQNVTFRCDPISEHNRLYWYRQTLGQGPEFLTYFQNEAQLEKSRLLSDRFSAERPKGSFSTLEIQRTEQGDSAMYLCAGDRLGYGYTFGSGTRLTVV.

This clonotype was seen many times. The chain uses TRBV11-2 and TRBJ2-3; 8 bases are shared with TRBD1. The CDR3 has 15 amino acids. Germline-derived CDR1 and CDR2 are SGHAT and FQNNGV. J was trimmed by 4 bases and V by 1 base; bases with no gene match: 4. In nucleotides, the CDR3 is TGTGCCAGCAGCTTAGTTCAGGGGGCTGCAGATACGCAGTATTTT. This encodes CASSLVQGAADTQYF.

This clonotype was observed at least ten times. This rearrangement joins TRBV5-1 to TRBJ1-1; the D gene is possibly TRBD1 (5 bases). Germline V gene lookup returns CDR1 SGHRS and CDR2 YFSETQ. The CDR3 spans 18 residues. Trimming removed 3 bases at V and 1 base at J, with 22 bases between. In DNA form, the CDR3 reads TGCGCCAGCAGCTGGGGGGGAGGCAGGGAAAAGAGGAACACTGAAGCTTTCTTT. This codes for CASSWGGGREKRNTEAFF.

This clonotype was found many times. V and J are TRBV11-1 and TRBJ2-7; 8 bases fit TRBD1. This CDR3 is built from 15 residues. Germline values: CDR1 SGHAT, CDR2 FQDESV (reference sequence). The V gene end was trimmed by 5 bases and the J gene end by 4 bases; junction bases not matched to a gene: 10. The CDR3 DNA follows: TGTGCCAGCAGCCCCAGGACAGGGAAGAGATACGAGCAGTACTTC. It is translated as CASSPRTGKRYEQYF.

This clonotype was found many times. The genes are TRBV5-6 and TRBJ1-2; the D gene is possibly TRBD1 (5 bases). The CDR3 runs to 14 residues. The ends were cut back, 0 bases at V and 6 bases at J, with 12 bases in the middle. The germline V gene encodes CDR1 SGHDT and CDR2 YYEEEE. The CDR3 DNA reads as TGTGCCAGCAGCTTGGCGGGAGGGGCTCATGGCTACACCTTC. Translation gives CASSLAGGAHGYTF.

This chain joins TRBV4-1 and TRBJ2-7; D is unclear. Trimming stripped 5 bases from V and 0 bases from J, with 17 bases between. Germline V gene lookup returns CDR1 MGHRA and CDR2 YSYEKL. The CDR3 extends over 16 amino acids. CDR3 bases: TGCGCCAGCAGCTCCTCCAAGTCGGGTGCCTCCTACGAGCAGTACTTC. It encodes CASSSSKSGASYEQYF.

The V and J genes are TRBV7-8 and TRBJ1-1, with 7 nucleotides matching TRBD1. The J segment lost 1 base and the V segment lost 2 bases, leaving 4 bases of the junction unmatched. The CDR3 is 15 amino acids. In germline, CDR1 is SGHVS, CDR2 FQNEAQ. The CDR3, as DNA: TGTGCCAGCAGCTTACAGGAGGGGGCGAACACTGAAGCTTTCTTT. It yields the protein CASSLQEGANTEAFF.

This clonotype was seen many times. The J gene is TRBJ2-1, the V gene TRBV12-3 or TRBV12-4; the D gene could be TRBD1 or TRBD2 (5 bases each). Trimming removed 6 bases at V and 0 bases at J, with 12 bases between. The CDR3 contains 15 residues. The CDR3 protein is CASRGERASYNEQFF. The CDR3 DNA is TGTGCCAGCAGGGGGGAAAGAGCCTCCTACAATGAGCAGTTCTTC.

This clonotype has a count of ten or more. V gene TRBV3-1 combines with J gene TRBJ1-5, with 7 bases fitting TRBD1. Germline CDR1 LGHDT, CDR2 YNNKEL (reference sequence). This CDR3 contains 13 residues. Trimming took 6 bases from V and 2 from J; bases not matched to a gene: 1. This chain's CDR3 is CASSTGGNQPQHF. The CDR3 nucleotides are TGTGCCAGCAGTACAGGGGGCAATCAGCCCCAGCATTTT. Supplemented by reference TRBV3-1 and TRBJ1-5, the full variable domain reads DTAVSQTPKYLVTQMGNDKSIKCEQNLGHDTMYWYKQDSKKFLKIMFSYNNKELIINETVPNRFSPKSPDKAHLNLHINSLELGDSAVYFCASSTGGNQPQHFGDGTRLSIL.

The chain links TRBV6-1 to TRBJ2-3; a weak D match, TRBD1 (5 bases). Per the germline V gene, CDR1 is MNHNS and CDR2 is SASEGT. V was clipped by 7 bases and J by 3 bases, with 14 bases between them. The CDR3 is 14 amino acids. CDR3 loop: CASKLGAGTDTQYF. CDR3 sequence (DNA): TGTGCCAGCAAACTTGGGGCCGGGACAGATACGCAGTATTTT.

This clonotype has only a few counts. The CDR3 DNA is TGTGCCAGCAGCCGTCCTTTCCTTGGACAGGGGAACAATGAGCAGTTCTTC. Its protein is CASSRPFLGQGNNEQFF. The V call is TRBV3-1, the J call TRBJ2-1; 9 bases are shared with TRBD1. V was clipped by 4 bases and J by 5 bases; unmatched bases: 12. Germline values: CDR1 LGHDT, CDR2 YNNKEL (reference sequence). There are 17 residues in the CDR3.

The chain links TRBV20-1 to TRBJ1-5; a possible D gene is TRBD1 (6 bases). V dropped 8 bases and J dropped 2 bases, with 16 bases sitting between them. Looked up from germline, CDR1 is DFQATT and CDR2 is SNEGSKA (reference sequence). CDR3 length: 14 residues. Here the CDR3 reads CSCLRRQGNQPQHF. The CDR3 DNA sequence: TGCAGTTGCCTCCGGAGACAGGGCAATCAGCCCCAGCATTTT.

This clonotype was seen a handful of times. This chain uses TRBV2 with TRBJ1-1; D uncertain. Trimming stripped 6 bases from V and 1 base from J, with 15 bases between. This CDR3 comprises 15 residues. CDR1 is SNHLY, CDR2 FYNNEI, per germline. The CDR3 DNA follows: TGTGCCAGCAGCAACGTACAGTTGACGAACACTGAAGCTTTCTTT. Its translation: CASSNVQLTNTEAFF.

The chain combines TRBV24-1 with TRBJ1-2, with 7 nucleotides matching TRBD1. This CDR3 contains 13 residues. The germline V gene encodes CDR1 KGHDR and CDR2 SFDVKD. V shed 3 bases, J shed 8 bases, and the junction held 5 bases outside the gene matches. The CDR3: CATSDNRQGGYTF. CDR3 bases: TGTGCCACCAGTGATAACCGACAGGGCGGCTACACCTTC.

This clonotype was detected a few times. The rearrangement joins TRBV19 to TRBJ1-1; D not certain. The CDR3 loop spans 12 amino acids. The V gene's germline CDR1 is LNHDA and CDR2 SQIVND (reference sequence). V lost 2 bases and J 3 bases, leaving 4 bases between the germline ends. This chain's CDR3 is CASSITDTEAFF. CDR3 DNA sequence: TGTGCCAGTAGTATAACGGACACTGAAGCTTTCTTT.